The sequence of this T cell receptor beta chain was determined in a study of blood T cells in healthy people across ages. This clonotype was counted many times. The second PCR ran roughly 7 to 12 cycles with a sample-barcoded 5' primer and J-beta primers. TCRdb redid the calling of the 5' RACE reads with MiXCR, one entry per CDR3 protein. The sample has 1.2 million to 1.5 million distinct CDR3 sequences, about 43% seen once. Per germline, CDR1 KGHSH and CDR2 LQKENI. The CDR3 contains 16 residues. The V gene end was trimmed by 3 bases and the J gene end by 0 bases; junction bases not matched to a gene: 5.

This receptor was identified in a woman between 18 and 30 years old in good health. The V and J genes are TRBV18 and TRBJ2-1, with TRBD1 matching 7 bases. The sequenced material came from blood. DNA of the CDR3: TGTGCCAGCTCACCTGAGGGGGCAGCCTCCTACAATGAGCAGTTCTTC. Translating it yields CASSPEGAASYNEQFF.